This entry lists 24 T cell receptor beta chains sequenced from one sample in a study of blood T cell repertoires in COVID-19. TCRdb keeps only in-frame clones here, not all; method: immunoSEQ multiplex PCR. Here the sample spans approximately 220,000 clones, roughly 80% being singletons. The sample was peripheral blood. The receptors were gathered from an older woman who had recovered from COVID-19.

The chain recombines TRBV5-1 with TRBJ2-2; no firm D call. Between the trimmed V and J ends, which lost 0 bases and 4 bases, there was a span of 10 bases. The germline CDR1 and CDR2 sequences are SGHRS and YFSETQ. The CDR3 runs to 15 residues. The CDR3 DNA follows: TGCGCCAGCAGCTTGGATGCGGCTGGCACCGGGGAGCTGTTTTTT. The encoded protein is CASSLDAAGTGELFF.

The genes are TRBV19 and TRBJ2-3; D is possibly TRBD2 (6 bases). This CDR3 comprises 15 residues. From germline, CDR1 is LNHDA and CDR2 SQIVND (reference sequence). V was cut by 4 bases and J by 3 bases, with 14 bases left in between. CDR3: CASSNRGGTTDTQYF. CDR3 DNA sequence: TGTGCCAGTAGTAACCGTGGGGGGACGACAGATACGCAGTATTTT.

The chain joins TRBV3-1 (or the pseudogene TRBV3-2) to TRBJ2-3; 12 bases agree with TRBD2. V was pared by 4 bases and J by 2 bases, with 13 bases of the junction left unmatched. Germline V CDR1 and CDR2: LGHDT, YNNKEL (reference sequence). The CDR3 is 19 residues long. CDR3: CASSRPGTSGGSATDTQYF. The CDR3 nucleotides are TGTGCCAGCAGCCGACCCGGAACTAGCGGGGGGTCCGCCACAGATACGCAGTATTTT.

The chain carries TRBV9 and TRBJ2-3, with 13 bases fitting TRBD2. V trimming: 4 bases; J trimming: 2 bases; junction bases outside the gene matches: 4. The germline V gene encodes CDR1 SGDLS and CDR2 YYNGEE. The CDR3 covers 16 residues. The CDR3 coding sequence is TGTGCCAGCAGCCTGGGACTAGCGGGGCACACAGATACGCAGTATTTT. Translation gives CASSLGLAGHTDTQYF.

The gene calls are TRBV3-1 (or the pseudogene TRBV3-2) and TRBJ2-3, with D possibly matching TRBD1 (6 bases). This CDR3 region has 15 residues. V dropped 5 bases and J dropped 8 bases, with 20 bases sitting between them. Germline assignment: CDR1 LGHDT and CDR2 YNNKEL (reference sequence). The DNA for the CDR3 is TGTGCCAGCAGCAAGGAAGGCTCCTGGGGGCCTACGCAGTATTTT. Amino acids: CASSKEGSWGPTQYF.

The CDR3 here is CAWSPGGRGNQPQHF. The CDR3 DNA reads as TGTGCCTGGAGCCCAGGGGGAAGGGGCAATCAGCCCCAGCATTTT. The rearrangement uses TRBV30 and TRBJ1-5; TRBD1 agrees at 7 bases. With V trimmed by 3 bases and J by 2 bases, 7 bases remained unmatched. The germline CDR1 and CDR2 sequences are GTSNPN and SVGIG (reference sequence). The CDR3 length is 15 residues.

Points on this clone: Within the sample, other DNA sequences also encode this same CDR3. The V and J genes are TRBV18 and TRBJ1-1; no firm D call. Germline lookup yields CDR1 KGHSH and CDR2 LQKENI. CDR3 length: 13 amino acids. V lost 3 bases and J 2 bases, leaving 7 bases between the germline ends. The CDR3 sequence: CASSPALNTEAFF. DNA of the CDR3: TGTGCCAGCTCACCTGCCCTAAACACTGAAGCTTTCTTT.

CDR3 sequence: CASSPLGTGPYEQYF. DNA of the CDR3: TGTGCCAGCAGCCCTCTGGGGACAGGCCCCTACGAGCAGTACTTC. The chain recombines TRBV9 with TRBJ2-7, with 8 bases aligning to TRBD1. The germline gives CDR1 SGDLS, CDR2 YYNGEE. The junction had 8 bases not matched to a gene; V was cut back by 4 bases and J by 2 bases. This CDR3 region has 15 residues.

The chain links TRBV3-1 (or the pseudogene TRBV3-2) to TRBJ1-2, with D possibly TRBD1 on 6 matching bases. V was clipped by 1 base and J by 6 bases, with 15 bases between them. This CDR3 is 15 amino acids long. Looked up from germline, CDR1 is LGHDT and CDR2 is YNNKEL (reference sequence). The CDR3 DNA follows: TGTGCCAGCAGCCAAGTAAACAGGGAAAGAAATGGCTACACCTTC. Its protein product is CASSQVNRERNGYTF.

The chain joins TRBV18 to TRBJ2-3; the D gene is possibly TRBD1 (6 bases). V gave up 0 bases and J gave up 0 bases, with 10 bases separating them. The CDR3 is made up of 16 amino acids. Germline CDR1 reads KGHSH; CDR2 reads LQKENI. In DNA, the CDR3 is TGTGCCAGCTCACCACCGACAGGAGCTAGCACAGATACGCAGTATTTT. It codes for CASSPPTGASTDTQYF.

The rearrangement uses TRBV6-5 and TRBJ1-5; a possible D gene is TRBD1 (6 bases). Germline values: CDR1 MNHEY, CDR2 SVGAGI. V lost 6 bases and J 0 bases, leaving 9 bases between the germline ends. CDR3 length: 14 amino acids. CDR3: CASSPDSSNQPQHF. The DNA of the CDR3 is TGTGCCAGCAGCCCGGACAGTAGCAATCAGCCCCAGCATTTT.

This chain connects TRBV6-5 to TRBJ2-7; D is uncertain. V lost 6 bases and J 4 bases, leaving 19 bases between the germline ends. CDR1 and CDR2 (germline): MNHEY, SVGAGI. This CDR3 region has 15 residues. CDR3 amino acids: CASSRLESLEYEQYF. CDR3 DNA sequence: TGTGCCAGCAGCCGACTGGAGTCCCTCGAATACGAGCAGTACTTC.

This clone was recorded once. The V and J genes are TRBV7-8 and TRBJ2-5; D possibly corresponds to TRBD1 (5 bases). V was cut by 0 bases and J by 3 bases, with 8 bases left in between. The CDR3 length is 14 residues. CDR1 is SGHVS and CDR2 is FQNEAQ in the germline V gene. The CDR3 DNA reads TGTGCCAGCAGCTTAGCGAGACAGAAAGAGACCCAGTACTTC. This codes for CASSLARQKETQYF.

The genes are TRBV18 and TRBJ2-7; 9 nucleotides agree with TRBD1. The CDR3 has 13 amino acids. CDR1 is KGHSH, CDR2 LQKENI, per germline. V lost 4 bases to trimming and J lost 7 bases; unmatched junction nucleotides: 5. The DNA of the CDR3 is TGTGCCAGCTCACTAGGGACAGGGAGTGAGCAGTACTTC. Its translation is CASSLGTGSEQYF. Together with reference TRBV18 and TRBJ2-7, the CDR3 gives the full variable domain: NAGVMQNPRHLVRRRGQEARLRCSPMKGHSHVYWYRQLPEEGLKFMVYLQKENIIDESGMPKERFSAEFPKEGPSILRIQQVVRGDSAAYFCASSLGTGSEQYFGPGTRLTVT.

The gene calls are TRBV7-2 and TRBJ2-2, with 9 bases matching TRBD2. Germline CDR1 is SGHTA and CDR2 is FQGNSA. V was clipped by 3 bases and J by 6 bases; unmatched bases: 8. The CDR3 runs to 16 residues. This CDR3 reads CASSFRTSALAGELFF. In DNA form, the CDR3 reads TGTGCCAGCAGCTTCCGGACTAGCGCTCTTGCCGGGGAGCTGTTTTTT. Filled out from reference TRBV7-2 and TRBJ2-2, the complete variable domain reads GAGVSQSPSNKVTEKGKDVELRCDPISGHTALYWYRQSLGQGLEFLIYFQGNSAPDKSGLPSDRFSAERTGGSVSTLTIQRTQQEDSAVYLCASSFRTSALAGELFFGEGSRLTVL.

The J gene is TRBJ2-1, the V gene TRBV2; no firm D call. This CDR3 is built from 15 residues. The germline CDR1 and CDR2 sequences are SNHLY and FYNNEI. Between the trimmed V and J ends, which lost 4 bases and 5 bases, there was a span of 15 bases. The CDR3 region is CASSVWLGLNNEQFF. The CDR3 coding sequence is TGTGCCAGCAGTGTTTGGCTAGGCCTAAACAATGAGCAGTTCTTC.

The V gene is TRBV2, the J gene TRBJ2-3, with 9 bases fitting TRBD1. Germline lookup yields CDR1 SNHLY and CDR2 FYNNEI. This CDR3 is 17 amino acids long. V was pared by 3 bases and J by 1 base, with 8 bases of the junction left unmatched. CDR3 nucleotides: TGTGCCAGCAGTGAGGGACAGGGACGTTGGGGCACAGATACGCAGTATTTT. Its translation is CASSEGQGRWGTDTQYF. Using reference TRBV2 and TRBJ2-3 for the parts outside the CDR3, the full variable domain is EPEVTQTPSHQVTQMGQEVILRCVPISNHLYFYWYRQILGQKVEFLVSFYNNEISEKSEIFDDQFSVERPDGSNFTLKIRSTKLEDSAMYFCASSEGQGRWGTDTQYFGPGTRLTVL.

There are a few counts of this clone. Different DNA sequences within this sample yield the same CDR3. The chain is built from TRBV18 and TRBJ2-7; a weak D match, TRBD1 (5 bases). The CDR3 sequence is 14 residues long. Trimming pared 0 bases from V and 4 bases from J, leaving 10 bases between. In germline, CDR1 is KGHSH, CDR2 LQKENI. Here the CDR3 DNA reads TGTGCCAGCTCACCACCGACAGATAAATACGAGCAGTACTTC. It specifies CASSPPTDKYEQYF.

This rearrangement joins TRBV9 to TRBJ2-3, with TRBD2 as a possible D gene (5 bases). Germline V gene data show CDR1 as SGDLS and CDR2 as YYNGEE. The length of the CDR3 is 13 residues. V dropped 4 bases and J dropped 4 bases, with 10 bases sitting between them. For the CDR3, the DNA is TGTGCCAGCAGCCCAGCGGTCGCAGATACGCAGTATTTT. As protein: CASSPAVADTQYF.

V gene TRBV19 combines with J gene TRBJ1-4; TRBD1 matches at 10 bases. Per the germline V gene, CDR1 is LNHDA and CDR2 is SQIVND (reference sequence). J was trimmed by 3 bases and V by 5 bases; bases with no gene match: 3. The CDR3 has 15 residues. The CDR3 loop is CASSPDRGANEKLFF. In DNA, the CDR3 is TGTGCCAGTAGTCCGGACAGGGGGGCTAATGAAAAACTGTTTTTT.

CDR3 nucleotide sequence: TGTGCCAGTAGAAGGACAGGGGGTAGCAATCAGCCCCAGCATTTT. This sequence encodes CASRRTGGSNQPQHF. The genes are TRBV19 and TRBJ1-5, with 10 bases that match TRBD1. Germline-derived CDR1 and CDR2 are LNHDA and SQIVND (reference sequence). V shed 6 bases and J 0 bases; nucleotides not matched to a gene: 2. The CDR3 is 15 amino acids.

The chain joins TRBV7-2 to TRBJ2-2; weak D call: TRBD2 (6 bases). Trimming took 5 bases from V and 4 from J, leaving 17 bases between them. The CDR3 is made up of 16 amino acids. In germline, CDR1 is SGHTA, CDR2 FQGNSA. DNA for the CDR3: TGTGCCAGCAGCCGCAGGCAACCCGGGGGCACCGGGGAGCTGTTTTTT. Translating gives CASSRRQPGGTGELFF. Drawing the rest from reference TRBV7-2 and TRBJ2-2, the complete variable domain is GAGVSQSPSNKVTEKGKDVELRCDPISGHTALYWYRQSLGQGLEFLIYFQGNSAPDKSGLPSDRFSAERTGGSVSTLTIQRTQQEDSAVYLCASSRRQPGGTGELFFGEGSRLTVL.

The V call is TRBV5-6, the J call TRBJ2-3; 11 positions match TRBD1. Germline V gene data show CDR1 as SGHDT and CDR2 as YYEEEE. The CDR3 is made up of 15 amino acids. With 4 bases clipped from V and 4 bases from J, the junction kept 5 bases outside the gene matches. CDR3 in amino acids: CASSTGTGGPDTQYF. CDR3 nucleotide sequence: TGTGCCAGCAGCACGGGGACAGGGGGACCAGATACGCAGTATTTT. Full variable domain (rest looked up from reference TRBV5-6 and TRBJ2-3): DAGVTQSPTHLIKTRGQQVTLRCSPKSGHDTVSWYQQALGQGPQFIFQYYEEEERQRGNFPDRFSGHQFPNYSSELNVNALLLGDSALYLCASSTGTGGPDTQYFGPGTRLTVL.

The chain uses TRBV11-1 and TRBJ2-7, with D possibly matching TRBD1 (5 bases). Looked up from germline, CDR1 is SGHAT and CDR2 is FQDESV (reference sequence). This CDR3 region has 15 residues. V lost 1 base and J lost 4, with 14 bases in between. The CDR3 loop is CASSLGSGYEYEQYF. CDR3 sequence (DNA): TGTGCCAGCAGCTTAGGCTCAGGGTACGAGTACGAGCAGTACTTC.